Below, 25 T cell receptor beta chains from the same sample are listed, as sequenced in a study of technical replicates of blood from a few donors. Data came from immunoSEQ multiplex PCR; TCRdb stores just in-frame clones and leaves some out. The sample includes tens of thousands of clones, about 86% of them seen just once. Sequencing was carried out using PBMCs. The receptors derive from a human donor in good health. Some clones in this sample may be carry-over from other donors' samples.

The chain carries TRBV30 and TRBJ2-7; a weak D match, TRBD1 (5 bases). V gave up 1 base and J gave up 4 bases, with 17 bases separating them. The CDR3 consists of 15 residues. CDR1 GTSNPN and CDR2 SVGIG come from the germline V gene (reference sequence). For the CDR3, the DNA is TGTGCCTGGAGTGCCCTTGGGGCAATCGGGTACGAGCAGTACTTC. Protein: CAWSALGAIGYEQYF. Drawing the rest from reference TRBV30 and TRBJ2-7, the complete variable domain is SQTIHQWPATLVQPVGSPLSLECTVEGTSNPNLYWYRQAAGRGLQLLFYSVGIGQISSEVPQNLSASRPQDRQFILSSKKLLLSDSGFYLCAWSALGAIGYEQYFGPGTRLTVT.

The J gene is TRBJ2-3, the V gene TRBV2; TRBD1 agrees at 11 bases. CDR1 and CDR2 (germline): SNHLY, FYNNEI. The CDR3 is 15 amino acids. Trimming cost V 8 bases and J 5 bases; bases outside gene matches: 9. DNA for the CDR3: TGTGCCAGCGACCCGGGACAGGGGGTAAGAGATACGCAGTATTTT. Translating it yields CASDPGQGVRDTQYF.

This clone was observed once. This sequence joins TRBV30 and TRBJ2-7, with 8 bases that match TRBD2. The CDR3 totals 14 residues. Germline V gene sequence: CDR1 GTSNPN, CDR2 SVGIG (reference sequence). Trimming at V came to 1 base and at J to 1 base, leaving 3 bases not matched to a gene. The CDR3 here is CAWSAGGGSYEQYF. In DNA, the CDR3 is TGTGCCTGGAGTGCGGGAGGGGGTTCCTACGAGCAGTACTTC.

The genes are TRBV4-2 and TRBJ1-2; D might be TRBD1 (6 bases). Trimming left V 1 base short and J 1 base short, with 13 bases between. The CDR3 contains 16 residues. CDR1 is LGHNA and CDR2 is YNFKEQ in the germline V gene. The CDR3 DNA reads as TGTGCCAGCAGCCAAGTCCCCAGGGGCGATAACTATGGCTACACCTTC. Its protein is CASSQVPRGDNYGYTF.

This chain uses TRBV14 with TRBJ2-7; a possible D gene is TRBD2 (5 bases). Trimming removed 0 bases from V and 0 bases from J, with 9 bases in between. Germline assignment: CDR1 SGHDN and CDR2 FVKESK. This CDR3 is 15 amino acids long. The CDR3 DNA sequence: TGTGCCAGCAGCCAAGACCCGGGAAACTCCTACGAGCAGTACTTC. Its translation: CASSQDPGNSYEQYF.

CDR3 loop: CASSLSRRYGYTF. The CDR3 DNA is TGTGCCAGCAGCTTATCGAGGAGGTATGGCTACACCTTC. V usage is TRBV7-9 and J usage is TRBJ1-2; no firm D call. The CDR3 spans 13 residues. Germline CDR1 SEHNR, CDR2 FQNEAQ (reference sequence). Trimming left V 2 bases short and J 5 bases short, with 9 bases between.

V usage is TRBV7-2 and J usage is TRBJ2-5; maybe TRBD2 (6 bases). The CDR3 runs to 16 residues. V lost 0 bases and J 4 bases, leaving 15 bases between the germline ends. Germline lookup yields CDR1 SGHTA and CDR2 FQGNSA. DNA for the CDR3: TGTGCCAGCAGCTTAGCCCGTTCTCCCGGGGGAGAGACCCAGTACTTC. The encoded protein is CASSLARSPGGETQYF.

V and J are TRBV7-2 and TRBJ2-3; 10 bases agree with TRBD2. This CDR3 has 16 amino acids. The trim removed 3 bases at V and 2 bases at J, leaving 5 bases unmatched. Germline CDR1 SGHTA, CDR2 FQGNSA. The CDR3 DNA sequence: TGTGCCAGCAGCTTTTCGACTAGCGGGCTCACAGATACGCAGTATTTT. Its translation is CASSFSTSGLTDTQYF.

V is TRBV6-5 and J is TRBJ1-6, with D perhaps matching TRBD1 (5 bases). Trimming left V 0 bases short and J 7 bases short, with 13 bases between. This CDR3 contains 16 residues. The germline V gene has CDR1 MNHEY and CDR2 SVGAGI. The CDR3 protein is CASSYSAGPRNSPLHF. CDR3 nucleotide sequence: TGTGCCAGCAGTTACTCTGCAGGGCCGAGAAATTCACCCCTCCACTTT.

The rearrangement links TRBV6-1 to TRBJ2-3; D is unclear. This CDR3 is 15 amino acids long. CDR1 MNHNS and CDR2 SASEGT come from the germline V gene. Trimming cost V 0 bases and J 5 bases, with 12 bases left between them. Here the CDR3 DNA reads TGTGCCAGCAGTGAAGCGCGGTCCCTTGTAGATACGCAGTATTTT. This encodes CASSEARSLVDTQYF.

The V gene is TRBV7-9, the J gene TRBJ1-2, with D maybe TRBD1 (5 bases). The CDR3 has 15 residues. Germline CDR1 and CDR2: SEHNR and FQNEAQ (reference sequence). Trimming pared 0 bases from V and 8 bases from J, leaving 16 bases between. CDR3 DNA sequence: TGTGCCAGCAGCTTAGCGCTGGACACGGCGCGAGGCTACACCTTC. Protein sequence: CASSLALDTARGYTF.

The chain has TRBV11-1 and TRBJ2-7, with TRBD2 matching 7 bases. The CDR3 is 14 amino acids. Germline loops: CDR1 SGHAT, CDR2 FQDESV (reference sequence). The trim removed 5 bases at V and 4 bases at J, leaving 8 bases unmatched. CDR3 nucleotide sequence: TGTGCCAGCAGCGGGGGGGTTCCCCAATACGAGCAGTACTTC. Amino acid sequence: CASSGGVPQYEQYF.

V gene TRBV5-4 combines with J gene TRBJ1-4; D gene ambiguous. The CDR3 has 16 amino acids. Per germline, CDR1 SGHNT and CDR2 YYREEE (reference sequence). With 0 bases removed from V and 7 bases from J, the gap between germline ends came to 16 bases. CDR3 DNA: TGTGCCAGCAGCTTGGCCGCGGGAGAGCCCACTGAAAAACTGTTTTTT. Translation gives CASSLAAGEPTEKLFF.

The chain links TRBV27 to TRBJ2-6, with D unclear. The CDR3 has 16 amino acids. The germline V gene has CDR1 MNHEY and CDR2 SMNVEV (reference sequence). Between the trimmed V and J ends, which lost 1 base and 5 bases, there was a span of 12 bases. The CDR3 coding sequence is TGTGCCAGCAGTTTATGGGCCGACGCGAGGGCCAACGTCCTGACTTTC. It encodes CASSLWADARANVLTF.

V gene TRBV7-2 combines with J gene TRBJ1-3; TRBD1 might be the D (6 bases). CDR1 is SGHTA, CDR2 FQGNSA, per germline. The CDR3 totals 13 residues. Trimming left V 3 bases short and J 7 bases short, with 10 bases between. CDR3 sequence: CASSFRGSNTIYF. CDR3 nucleotide sequence: TGTGCCAGCAGCTTTAGGGGGTCTAACACCATATATTTT.

V gene TRBV14 combines with J gene TRBJ1-1; the D is unclear. CDR1 and CDR2 (germline): SGHDN, FVKESK. The V gene lost 2 bases and the J gene lost 2 bases, with 9 bases spanning the gap. This CDR3 contains 14 residues. The CDR3 sequence: CASSQIQRNTEAFF. The DNA for the CDR3 is TGTGCCAGCAGCCAAATCCAGCGTAACACTGAAGCTTTCTTT.

The chain is built from TRBV7-9 and TRBJ1-4; possibly TRBD1 for D (5 bases). Trimming shortened V by 1 base and J by 2 bases, and 17 bases separated the two germline ends. The CDR3 has 18 residues. Germline V gene lookup returns CDR1 SEHNR and CDR2 FQNEAQ (reference sequence). CDR3 coding DNA: TGTGCCAGCAGCTTAGGTTCATTTAAGGGGCTGACTAATGAAAAACTGTTTTTT. It codes for CASSLGSFKGLTNEKLFF. Together with reference TRBV7-9 and TRBJ1-4, the CDR3 gives the full variable domain: DTGVSQNPRHKITKRGQNVTFRCDPISEHNRLYWYRQTLGQGPEFLTYFQNEAQLEKSRLLSDRFSAERPKGSFSTLEIQRTEQGDSAMYLCASSLGSFKGLTNEKLFFGSGTQLSVL.

This clone came up once. The chain links TRBV4-2 to TRBJ2-5; 8 nucleotides align to TRBD2. V was clipped by 4 bases and J by 5 bases; unmatched bases: 12. The germline gives CDR1 LGHNA, CDR2 YNFKEQ. The CDR3 is made up of 16 amino acids. The CDR3 spells CASSPPTSAIPETQYF. CDR3 DNA: TGTGCCAGCAGCCCCCCGACTAGCGCCATCCCCGAGACCCAGTACTTC.

The gene calls are TRBV30 and TRBJ1-2; D uncertain. The CDR3 spans 12 residues. V was clipped by 4 bases and J by 2 bases, with 8 bases between them. In germline, CDR1 is GTSNPN, CDR2 SVGIG (reference sequence). This CDR3 reads CAWISGNYGYTF. For the CDR3, the DNA is TGTGCCTGGATTTCAGGCAACTATGGCTACACCTTC.

The chain recombines TRBV2 with TRBJ2-5; the match to TRBD2 covers 8 bases. The CDR3 totals 15 residues. Germline trimming cut 2 bases from V and 4 bases from J; bases unmatched to any gene: 6. Germline V lookup: CDR1 SNHLY, CDR2 FYNNEI. The CDR3 here is CASSELGLAGETQYF. CDR3 nucleotides: TGTGCCAGCAGTGAACTAGGCCTAGCGGGAGAGACCCAGTACTTC. Complete variable domain (other parts from reference TRBV2 and TRBJ2-5): EPEVTQTPSHQVTQMGQEVILRCVPISNHLYFYWYRQILGQKVEFLVSFYNNEISEKSEIFDDQFSVERPDGSNFTLKIRSTKLEDSAMYFCASSELGLAGETQYFGPGTRLLVL.

The chain links TRBV4-3 to TRBJ1-2; a possible D gene is TRBD1 (6 bases). Germline V gene data show CDR1 as LGHNA and CDR2 as YSLEER. This CDR3 has 15 amino acids. Trimming removed 0 bases from V and 3 bases from J, with 11 bases in between. Written as DNA, the CDR3 is TGCGCCAGCAGCCAAGATCTCCGGACAGACTATGGCTACACCTTC. It codes for CASSQDLRTDYGYTF.

This chain connects TRBV7-9 to TRBJ2-7, with 10 bases aligning to TRBD2. The CDR3 loop spans 16 amino acids. J lost 3 bases, V lost 4 bases, and 9 bases had no gene match. The germline gives CDR1 SEHNR, CDR2 FQNEAQ (reference sequence). The CDR3 reads CASSSGSGGVYYEQYF. In nucleotides, the CDR3 is TGTGCCAGCAGCTCAGGAAGCGGGGGGGTTTACTACGAGCAGTACTTC.

The chain links TRBV4-2 to TRBJ1-2; D call uncertain. CDR1 LGHNA and CDR2 YNFKEQ come from the germline V gene. With 0 bases removed from V and 10 bases from J, the gap between germline ends came to 9 bases. The CDR3 length is 12 residues. CDR3 sequence (DNA): TGTGCCAGCAGCCAAGATACTTCCCCCTACACCTTC. This sequence encodes CASSQDTSPYTF.

The chain uses TRBV6-1 and TRBJ2-7; 8 nucleotides match TRBD1. Germline V CDR1 and CDR2: MNHNS, SASEGT. The V segment lost 6 bases and the J segment 3 bases; nucleotides outside the gene matches: 7. This CDR3 is built from 14 residues. This chain's CDR3 is CASRVTGDGYEQYF. For the CDR3, the DNA is TGTGCCAGCAGAGTGACAGGGGACGGCTACGAGCAGTACTTC.

This chain connects TRBV7-8 to TRBJ2-7; 12 positions agree with TRBD2. Looked up from germline, CDR1 is SGHVS and CDR2 is FQNEAQ. The CDR3 spans 16 residues. V lost 5 bases to trimming and J lost 1 base; unmatched junction nucleotides: 6. The CDR3 reads CASSQTSGGNSYEQYF. CDR3 coding DNA: TGTGCCAGCAGCCAGACTAGCGGGGGTAATTCCTACGAGCAGTACTTC. Full variable domain (missing parts from reference TRBV7-8 and TRBJ2-7): GAGVSQSPRYKVAKRGQDVALRCDPISGHVSLFWYQQALGQGPEFLTYFQNEAQLDKSGLPSDRFFAERPEGSVSTLKIQRTQQEDSAVYLCASSQTSGGNSYEQYFGPGTRLTVT.